The rows below give T cell receptor beta chains drawn from one sample of a study of T cell responses to AZD1222 COVID-19 vaccine. This table comes from immunoSEQ multiplex PCR, and its TCRdb copy is limited to in-frame clones, with some not included. Here the sample spans nearly 100,000 clones, 70% to 90% being singletons. The sequences come from peripheral blood, collected on day 0 of AZD1222 vaccination. These receptors were obtained from an adult in good health. Each CDR3 is given with its conserved first and last residue. For some rows the clone size is stated as once, few or many, or as a class when expanded; others skip it.

J gene: TRBJ2-7; clone size: once; V gene: TRBV12-3/TRBV12-4; CDR3 protein: CASSPTGVEQYF
J gene: TRBJ1-1; clone size: .; V gene: TRBV7-9; CDR3 protein: CASSLARLSEAFF
J gene: TRBJ2-7; clone size: few; V gene: TRBV18; CDR3 protein: CASSLSGVEQYF
J gene: TRBJ1-4; clone size: .; V gene: TRBV10-3; CDR3 protein: CAIRGQENEKLFF
J gene: TRBJ1-1; clone size: .; V gene: TRBV4-1; CDR3 protein: CASRGPLLNTEAFF
J gene: TRBJ2-4; clone size: .; V gene: TRBV6-5; CDR3 protein: CASIGLAGGENIQYF
J gene: TRBJ2-5; clone size: .; V gene: TRBV5-6; CDR3 protein: CASSLLSGEETQYF
J gene: TRBJ1-6; clone size: .; V gene: TRBV4-1; CDR3 protein: CASSHGVGTGYNSPLHF
J gene: TRBJ1-1; clone size: .; V gene: TRBV5-1; CDR3 protein: CASSSSTGLNTEAFF
J gene: TRBJ1-1; clone size: .; V gene: TRBV28; CDR3 protein: CASSRWGPYSAFF
J gene: TRBJ2-2; clone size: few; V gene: TRBV18; CDR3 protein: CASSPRQTQNTGELFF
J gene: TRBJ2-3; clone size: once; V gene: TRBV5-1; CDR3 protein: CASSLFGGSTDTQYF
J gene: TRBJ1-2; clone size: .; V gene: TRBV2; CDR3 protein: CASSERGIYGYTF
J gene: TRBJ1-2; clone size: .; V gene: TRBV5-4; CDR3 protein: CASSRATGTNYGYTF
J gene: TRBJ2-7; clone size: .; V gene: TRBV5-1; CDR3 protein: CASRATGVNEQYF